These 4 T cell receptor beta chains share one sample of origin, sequenced in a study of blood T cell repertoires in COVID-19. The protocol was immunoSEQ multiplex PCR, while the TCRdb copy is restricted to in-frame clones and leaves out a portion. The sample includes over 150,000 clones, about 86% of them seen just once. The specimen was peripheral blood. The receptors derive from a woman in her 70s with COVID-19, enrolled during active disease.

This chain links TRBV5-4 with TRBJ2-5; D is perhaps TRBD2 (6 bases). Germline V gene sequence: CDR1 SGHNT, CDR2 YYREEE (reference sequence). Trimming took off 0 bases at V and 3 bases at J, with 9 bases between the two ends. The CDR3 is made up of 14 amino acids. In DNA, the CDR3 is TGTGCCAGCAGCTTGGTCACTAGCAAAGAGACCCAGTACTTC. This gives the protein CASSLVTSKETQYF. Full variable domain (missing parts from reference TRBV5-4 and TRBJ2-5): ETGVTQSPTHLIKTRGQQVTLRCSSQSGHNTVSWYQQALGQGPQFIFQYYREEENGRGNFPPRFSGLQFPNYSSELNVNALELDDSALYLCASSLVTSKETQYFGPGTRLLVL.

The chain joins TRBV6-6 to TRBJ1-2; no clear D. The CDR3 spans 13 residues. Germline V gene lookup returns CDR1 MNHNY and CDR2 SVGAGI (reference sequence). The V end was cut by 7 bases, the J end by 2 bases, with 11 bases between. CDR3 coding DNA: TGTGCCAGCACGGGGTCCCCGAACTATGGCTACACCTTC. It codes for CASTGSPNYGYTF.

V usage is TRBV2 and J usage is TRBJ2-5; 7 nucleotides match TRBD1. V lost 3 bases and J lost 5; bases outside the gene matches: 6. This CDR3 is 14 amino acids long. Germline CDR1 reads SNHLY; CDR2 reads FYNNEI. The CDR3 sequence is CASSDRIRGETQYF. CDR3 in DNA: TGTGCCAGCAGTGACCGAATCAGGGGGGAGACCCAGTACTTC.

The chain employs TRBV29-1 and TRBJ1-1; D is unresolved. CDR3 length: 14 amino acids. CDR1 and CDR2 from the germline V gene are SQVTM and ANQGSEA. V lost 4 bases to trimming and J lost 4 bases, with 16 bases between them. CDR3 DNA sequence: TGCAGCGTTGCGGGAAGGGTTAAGGGCACTGAAGCTTTCTTT. Protein: CSVAGRVKGTEAFF.